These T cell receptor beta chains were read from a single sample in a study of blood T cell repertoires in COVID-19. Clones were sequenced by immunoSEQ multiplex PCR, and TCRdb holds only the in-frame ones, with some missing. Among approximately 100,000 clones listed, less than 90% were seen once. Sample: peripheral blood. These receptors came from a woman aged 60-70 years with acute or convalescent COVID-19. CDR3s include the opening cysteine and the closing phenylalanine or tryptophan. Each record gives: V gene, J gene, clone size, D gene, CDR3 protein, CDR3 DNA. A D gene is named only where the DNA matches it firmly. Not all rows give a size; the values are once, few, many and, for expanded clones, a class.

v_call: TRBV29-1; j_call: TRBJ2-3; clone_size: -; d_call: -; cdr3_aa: CSVEGRTDTQYF; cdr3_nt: TGCAGCGTTGAGGGGCGCACAGATACGCAGTATTTT
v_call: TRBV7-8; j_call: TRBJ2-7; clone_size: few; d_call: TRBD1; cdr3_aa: CASSPTGVYEQYF; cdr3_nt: TGTGCCAGCAGCCCGACAGGGGTCTACGAGCAGTACTTC
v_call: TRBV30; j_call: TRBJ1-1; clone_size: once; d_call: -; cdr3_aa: CAWRHRVDTEAFF; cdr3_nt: TGTGCCTGGCGCCACAGGGTAGACACTGAAGCTTTCTTT
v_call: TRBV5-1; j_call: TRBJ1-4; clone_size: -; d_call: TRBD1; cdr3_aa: CASSWGQGDLKLFF; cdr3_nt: TGCGCCAGCAGCTGGGGACAGGGTGATCTGAAACTGTTTTTT
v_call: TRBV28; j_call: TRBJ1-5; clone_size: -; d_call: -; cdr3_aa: CASGGTASAQHF; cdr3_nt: TGTGCCTCAGGAGGTACGGCATCAGCCCAGCATTTT
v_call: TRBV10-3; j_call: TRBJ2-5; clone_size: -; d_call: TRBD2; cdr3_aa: CAISESKGSGSTQETQYF; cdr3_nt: TGTGCCATCAGTGAGTCGAAGGGGAGCGGGAGCACCCAAGAGACCCAGTACTTC
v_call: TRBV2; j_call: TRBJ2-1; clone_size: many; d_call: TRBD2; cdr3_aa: CASIGAGVGLEQFF; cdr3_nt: TGTGCCAGCATTGGGGCGGGGGTGGGCTTAGAGCAGTTCTTC
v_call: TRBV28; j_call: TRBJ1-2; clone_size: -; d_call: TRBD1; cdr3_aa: CASSNRDSGLGGYTF; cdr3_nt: TGTGCCAGCAGTAACCGGGACAGTGGACTCGGTGGCTACACCTTC
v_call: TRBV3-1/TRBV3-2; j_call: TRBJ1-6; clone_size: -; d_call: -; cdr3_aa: CASSQGGSSYNSPLHF; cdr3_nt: TGTGCCAGCAGCCAGGGCGGGAGCTCCTATAATTCACCCCTCCACTTT
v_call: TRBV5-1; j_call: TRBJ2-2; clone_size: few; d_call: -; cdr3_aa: CASSLEGVGTGELFF; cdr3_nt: TGCGCCAGCAGCTTGGAGGGGGTTGGCACCGGGGAGCTGTTTTTT
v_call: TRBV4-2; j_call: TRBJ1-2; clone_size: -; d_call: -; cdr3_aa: CASSQDPTVAIGYTF; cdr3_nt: TGTGCCAGCAGCCAAGACCCGACAGTCGCTATCGGCTACACCTTC
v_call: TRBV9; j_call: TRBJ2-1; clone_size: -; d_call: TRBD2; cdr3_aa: CASSVGPGGPANEQFF; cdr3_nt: TGTGCCAGCAGCGTAGGACCGGGAGGGCCCGCGAATGAGCAGTTCTTC
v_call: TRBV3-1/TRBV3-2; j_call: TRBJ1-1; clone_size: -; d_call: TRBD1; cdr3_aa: CASSLRDRVTEAFF; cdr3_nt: TGTGCCAGCAGCCTCCGGGACAGGGTTACTGAAGCTTTCTTT
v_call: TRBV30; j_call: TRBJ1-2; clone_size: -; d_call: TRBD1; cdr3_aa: CAWRNRQGNNYGYTF; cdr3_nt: TGTGCCTGGAGAAACCGACAGGGTAATAACTATGGCTACACCTTC
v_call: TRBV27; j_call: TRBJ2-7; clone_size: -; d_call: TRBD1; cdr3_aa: CASSAPPRQGKYEQYF; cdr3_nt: TGTGCCAGCAGTGCGCCACCCCGACAGGGCAAGTACGAGCAGTACTTC
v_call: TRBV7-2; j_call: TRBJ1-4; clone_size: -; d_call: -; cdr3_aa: CASSLRQNFNEKLFF; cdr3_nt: TGTGCCAGCAGCCTAAGACAGAACTTTAATGAAAAACTGTTTTTT
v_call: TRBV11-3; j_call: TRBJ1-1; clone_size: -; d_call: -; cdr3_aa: CASSLEDRSRAEAFF; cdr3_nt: TGTGCCAGCAGCTTAGAAGACAGGTCCCGGGCTGAAGCTTTCTTT
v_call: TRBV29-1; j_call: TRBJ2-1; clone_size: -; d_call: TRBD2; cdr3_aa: CSVRAGGLNEQFF; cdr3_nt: TGCAGCGTCCGAGCGGGGGGGCTCAATGAGCAGTTCTTC
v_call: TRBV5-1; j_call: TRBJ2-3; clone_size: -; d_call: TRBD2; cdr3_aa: CASSLEGGGITDTQYF; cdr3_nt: TGCGCCAGCAGCTTGGAAGGCGGGGGGATCACAGATACGCAGTATTTT
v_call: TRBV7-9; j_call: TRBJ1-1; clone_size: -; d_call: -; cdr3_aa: CASSLGAVTEAFF; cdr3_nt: TGTGCCAGCAGCTTGGGAGCGGTGACTGAAGCTTTCTTT
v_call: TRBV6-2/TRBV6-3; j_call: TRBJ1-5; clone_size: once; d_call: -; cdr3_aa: CASSAQSFQPQHF; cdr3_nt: TGTGCCAGCAGCGCCCAGTCGTTTCAGCCCCAGCATTTT
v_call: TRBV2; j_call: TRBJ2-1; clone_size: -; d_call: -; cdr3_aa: CAGQAYSSYNEQFF; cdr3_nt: TGTGCCGGGCAGGCCTATAGCTCCTACAATGAGCAGTTCTTC
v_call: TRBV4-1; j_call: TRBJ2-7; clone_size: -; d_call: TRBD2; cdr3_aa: CASSQAGLFYEQYF; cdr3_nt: TGCGCCAGCAGCCAAGCGGGACTATTCTACGAGCAGTACTTC
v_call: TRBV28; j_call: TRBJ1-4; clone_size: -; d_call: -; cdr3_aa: CASRGDSNEKLFF; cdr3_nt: TGTGCCAGCAGGGGGGACTCGAATGAAAAACTGTTTTTT
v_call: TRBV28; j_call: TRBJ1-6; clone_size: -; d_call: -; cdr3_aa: CASSFGGRSGNSPLHF; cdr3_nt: TGTGCCAGCAGTTTCGGCGGGAGGTCAGGCAATTCACCCCTCCACTTT
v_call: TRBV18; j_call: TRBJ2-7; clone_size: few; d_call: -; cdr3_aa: CASSPPGNSYEQYF; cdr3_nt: TGTGCCAGCTCACCTCCGGGAAACTCCTACGAGCAGTACTTC
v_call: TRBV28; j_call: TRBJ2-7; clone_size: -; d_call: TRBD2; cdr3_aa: CASTSGGNPLGEQYF; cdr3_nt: TGTGCCAGCACTTCCGGGGGGAACCCTCTCGGCGAGCAGTACTTC
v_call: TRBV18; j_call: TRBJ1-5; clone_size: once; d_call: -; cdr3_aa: CASSPTGGPQHF; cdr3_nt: TGTGCCAGCTCACCCACAGGAGGGCCTCAGCATTTT
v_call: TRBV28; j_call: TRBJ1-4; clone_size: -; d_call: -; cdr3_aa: CASRPGTNNEKLFF; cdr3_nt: TGTGCCAGCAGGCCCGGGACAAATAATGAAAAACTGTTTTTT
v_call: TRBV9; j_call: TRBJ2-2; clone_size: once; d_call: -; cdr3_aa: CASESGQRNTGELFF; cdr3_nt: TGTGCCAGCGAATCGGGACAAAGGAACACCGGGGAGCTGTTTTTT
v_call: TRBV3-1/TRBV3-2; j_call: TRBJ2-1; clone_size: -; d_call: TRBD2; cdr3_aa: CASSRSSGGPLNEQFF; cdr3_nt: TGTGCCAGCAGCCGATCTAGCGGGGGGCCCCTTAATGAGCAGTTCTTC
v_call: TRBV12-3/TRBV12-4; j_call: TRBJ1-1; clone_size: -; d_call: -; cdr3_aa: CASSLGSGEAFF; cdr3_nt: TGTGCCAGCAGTTTAGGCTCAGGGGAAGCTTTCTTT
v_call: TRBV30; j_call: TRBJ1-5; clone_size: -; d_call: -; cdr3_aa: CAWGQNGNQPQHF; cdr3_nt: TGTGCCTGGGGGCAGAATGGCAATCAGCCCCAGCATTTT
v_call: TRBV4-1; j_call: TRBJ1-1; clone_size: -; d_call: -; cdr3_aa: CASSQVWGGTEAFF; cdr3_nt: TGCGCCAGCAGCCAAGTATGGGGAGGGACTGAAGCTTTCTTT
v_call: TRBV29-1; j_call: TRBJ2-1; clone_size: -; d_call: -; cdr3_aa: CSVVASSYNEQFF; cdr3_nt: TGCAGCGTTGTAGCAAGCTCCTACAATGAGCAGTTCTTC
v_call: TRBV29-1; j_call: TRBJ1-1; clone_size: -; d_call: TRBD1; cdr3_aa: CSVAGQGTDEAFF; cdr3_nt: TGCAGCGTCGCGGGACAGGGGACTGATGAAGCTTTCTTT
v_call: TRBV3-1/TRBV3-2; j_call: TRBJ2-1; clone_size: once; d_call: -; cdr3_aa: CASSPAPGTGTYNEQFF; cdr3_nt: TGTGCCAGCAGCCCCGCCCCCGGGACTGGAACTTACAATGAGCAGTTCTTC
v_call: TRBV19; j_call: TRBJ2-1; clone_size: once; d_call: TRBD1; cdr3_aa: CASSIEGQNNEQFF; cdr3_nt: TGTGCCAGTAGTATTGAGGGACAGAACAATGAGCAGTTCTTC
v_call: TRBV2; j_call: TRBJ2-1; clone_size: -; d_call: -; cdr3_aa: CASSTDYGEQFF; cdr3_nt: TGTGCCAGCAGTACGGACTACGGTGAGCAGTTCTTC
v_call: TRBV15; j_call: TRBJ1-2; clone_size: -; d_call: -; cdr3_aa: CATSREGILDYGYTF; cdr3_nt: TGTGCCACCAGCAGAGAGGGCATCTTGGACTATGGCTACACCTTC
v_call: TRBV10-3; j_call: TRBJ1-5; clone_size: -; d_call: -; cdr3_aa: CAIREVSNQPQHF; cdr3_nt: TGTGCCATCCGAGAAGTGAGCAATCAGCCCCAGCATTTT
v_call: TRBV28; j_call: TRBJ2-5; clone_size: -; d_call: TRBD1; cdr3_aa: CASSFRAGTAQETQYF; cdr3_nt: TGTGCCAGCAGTTTTCGAGCTGGGACAGCTCAAGAGACCCAGTACTTC
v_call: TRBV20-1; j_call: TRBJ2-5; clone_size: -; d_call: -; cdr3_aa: CSARVRETQYF; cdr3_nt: TGCAGTGCTAGAGTCCGAGAGACCCAGTACTTC
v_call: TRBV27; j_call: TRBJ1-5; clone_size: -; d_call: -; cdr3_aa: CASSPRTAHLQPQHF; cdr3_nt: TGTGCCAGCAGTCCGAGGACAGCGCACCTACAGCCCCAGCATTTT
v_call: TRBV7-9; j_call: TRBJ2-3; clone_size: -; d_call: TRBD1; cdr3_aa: CASSSRQGATDTQYF; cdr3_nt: TGTGCCAGCAGCTCCCGACAGGGGGCCACAGATACGCAGTATTTT
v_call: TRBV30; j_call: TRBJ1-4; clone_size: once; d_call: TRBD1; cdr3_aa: CAWSPTGAGEKLFF; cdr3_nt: TGTGCCTGGAGTCCAACAGGGGCAGGTGAAAAACTGTTTTTT
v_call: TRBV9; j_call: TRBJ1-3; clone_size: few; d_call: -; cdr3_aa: CASSVAETWGNTIYF; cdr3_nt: TGTGCCAGCAGCGTAGCTGAGACTTGGGGAAACACCATATATTTT
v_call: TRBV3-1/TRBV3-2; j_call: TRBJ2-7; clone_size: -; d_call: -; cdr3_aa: CASSPGTSPSYEQYF; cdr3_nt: TGTGCCAGCAGCCCAGGGACTTCTCCCAGCTACGAGCAGTACTTC
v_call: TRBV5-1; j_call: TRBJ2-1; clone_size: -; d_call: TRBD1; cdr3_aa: CASSLRTYRDRVRNEQFF; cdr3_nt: TGCGCCAGCAGCTTGCGAACCTACCGGGACAGGGTTAGGAATGAGCAGTTCTTC